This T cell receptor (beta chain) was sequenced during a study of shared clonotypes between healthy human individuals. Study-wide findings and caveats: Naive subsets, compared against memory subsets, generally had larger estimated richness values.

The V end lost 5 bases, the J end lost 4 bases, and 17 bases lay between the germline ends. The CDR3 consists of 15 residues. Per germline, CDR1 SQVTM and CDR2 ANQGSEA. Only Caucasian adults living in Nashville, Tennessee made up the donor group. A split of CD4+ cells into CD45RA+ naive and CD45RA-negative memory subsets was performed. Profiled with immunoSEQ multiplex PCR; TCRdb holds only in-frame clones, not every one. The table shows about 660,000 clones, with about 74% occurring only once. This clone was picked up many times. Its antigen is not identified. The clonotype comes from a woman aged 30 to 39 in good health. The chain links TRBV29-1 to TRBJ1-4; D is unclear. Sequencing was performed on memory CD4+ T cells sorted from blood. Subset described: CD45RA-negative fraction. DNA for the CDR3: TGCAGCGTTATAGACCCCCTGGCCGGTAATGAAAAACTGTTTTTT. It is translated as CSVIDPLAGNEKLFF.